The clone carrying this T cell receptor beta chain was detected only once. Its antigen is currently unknown. TCR beta libraries were made by quantitative 5'-RACE with molecular barcodes. TCRdb redid the calling of the 5' RACE reads with MiXCR, one entry per CDR3 protein. Among approximately 300,000 distinct CDR3 sequences listed, 20% were seen once. The germline V gene encodes CDR1 SGHTA and CDR2 FQGTGA. With V trimmed by 6 bases and J by 5 bases, 7 bases remained unmatched. The CDR3 totals 14 residues. This sample is part of a study of CD8 T cells in ankylosing spondylitis. Overall study results and limits: Blood of patients with ankylosing spondylitis appeared to be characterized by a TCR beta motif of several highly homologous variants.

Sequenced input: blood, either unsorted or a sorted T cell fraction (not recorded which). The source of this sequence is a male donor with ankylosing spondylitis or in good health (not recorded which). The chain is built from TRBV7-3 and TRBJ2-1; 7 nucleotides agree with TRBD2. The chain's CDR3 is CASRTGLGNNEQFF. The CDR3 region has the DNA TGTGCCAGCAGAACCGGACTAGGGAACAATGAGCAGTTCTTC.